This T cell receptor beta chain appears in the sequencing data of a study of blood T cell repertoires in COVID-19. Study-level information: The origin of the acute and convalescent COVID-19 samples was the United States, Italy and Spain. PBMCs, B-cell-depleted T cells, or T cells provided the cDNA or gDNA that made up the material.

Between the trimmed V and J ends, which lost 4 bases and 0 bases, there was a span of 15 bases. Germline V CDR1 and CDR2: KGHSH, LQKENI. The CDR3 runs 16 residues. Per the original data handling: Scientists estimated how many nucleated cells there were by amplifying reference gene primers. The table came from immunoSEQ multiplex PCR; TCRdb's copy has only in-frame clones and leaves some out. V and J calls and clone size are those listed in that table; D and trimming were worked out from the DNA. In the table there are around 200,000 clones, approximately 87% of which are singletons. The chain joins TRBV18 to TRBJ1-1; maybe TRBD1 (6 bases). The origin of this receptor is a man between 65 and 79 years old with active or convalescent COVID-19. Source material: peripheral blood. CDR3 residues: CASSLLNRALNTEAFF. The CDR3 nucleotides read TGTGCCAGCTCACTCCTGAACAGGGCGCTGAACACTGAAGCTTTCTTT. The entire variable domain, with the rest obtained from reference TRBV18 and TRBJ1-1, is as follows: NAGVMQNPRHLVRRRGQEARLRCSPMKGHSHVYWYRQLPEEGLKFMVYLQKENIIDESGMPKERFSAEFPKEGPSILRIQQVVRGDSAAYFCASSLLNRALNTEAFFGQGTRLTVV.